A selection of T cell receptor beta chains follows, all from one sample in a study of long-term antiretroviral therapy in people with HIV. Here immunoSEQ multiplex PCR was the method, and the copy in TCRdb shows in-frame clones only, minus some. This sample has about 33,000 clones, with around 96% found just once. The specimen was unsorted PBMCs, collected roughly 6.9 years after starting antiretroviral therapy. These receptors were collected from a man aged 25 to 45 with HIV. Both conserved end residues are part of each CDR3. Fields, in order: V gene, CDR3 length, J gene, clone size, D gene, CDR3 protein, CDR3 DNA. D genes are given only for firm matches. Size is stated for part of the rows, as once, few or many counts, or as a class when the clone is expanded.

>TRBV7-8|14|TRBJ2-5|once|-
CASSLGVGKETQYF
TGTGCCAGCAGCTTGGGAGTGGGAAAAGAGACCCAGTACTTC
>TRBV19|12|TRBJ1-1|-|-
CASSALGTEAFF
TGTGCCAGTAGTGCGCTCGGCACTGAAGCTTTCTTT
>TRBV4-2|15|TRBJ2-5|-|TRBD2
CASSQASGEVETQYF
TGTGCCAGCAGCCAAGCGAGCGGGGAGGTAGAGACCCAGTACTTC
>TRBV5-6|14|TRBJ2-7|-|-
CASSLRQSPYEQYF
TGTGCCAGCAGCTTGCGACAGTCTCCCTACGAGCAGTACTTC
>TRBV7-2|14|TRBJ2-5|-|-
CASSLSRGGETQYF
TGTGCCAGCAGCTTAAGTCGGGGAGGAGAGACCCAGTACTTC
>TRBV30|12|TRBJ2-3|-|-
CAWSTTADTQYF
TGTGCCTGGAGTACCACGGCAGATACGCAGTATTTT
>TRBV10-2|15|TRBJ1-3|-|-
CASSDRPNSGNTIYF
TGCGCCAGCAGTGACCGGCCTAACTCTGGAAACACCATATATTTT
>TRBV4-3|15|TRBJ1-4|-|TRBD1
CASSQGDRRNEKLFF
TGCGCCAGCAGCCAAGGGGACAGGAGGAATGAAAAACTGTTTTTT
>TRBV7-6|14|TRBJ2-1|-|-
CASSPLSGGGGQFF
TGTGCCAGCAGCCCACTATCGGGGGGAGGGGGGCAGTTCTTC
>TRBV6-5|15|TRBJ2-7|once|-
CASSYPMGESYEQYF
TGTGCCAGCAGTTACCCGATGGGGGAGTCCTACGAGCAGTACTTC